The next 19 T cell receptor beta chains were all read from a single sample in a study of CD8+ T cells in alopecia areata (dated 2018 in TCRdb). Cells from mouse cutaneous lymph nodes were pooled, stained for CD4, CD8alpha, NKG2D, NKG2ACE and other markers, and then sorted on a BD Influx. The library relied on the immunoSEQ multiplex PCR assay. To provide template for TCR sequencing, every sample had RNA extracted and reverse transcribed into cDNA. TCRdb retrieved this table from immuneACCESS and kept in-frame rearrangements only. Not all clones are present; in checked studies, unresolved V genes account for under half, and no reason is known for the remainder. For this sample the table reports around 300,000 clones, with no clone seen just once. Around 1.2% of the sample belongs to the ten largest clones. What was sequenced was CD4+ T cells sorted from a lymph node. Source of these receptors: a C3H/HeJ mouse with alopecia areata. Mice from this strain have the MHC haplotype H2-k.

This clone was seen more than once but under ten times. Genes here carry mouse names. Read data end 4 residues before the CDR3 end; the end is taken from the germline J gene. Within the sample, other DNA sequences also encode this same CDR3. The chain uses TRBV13-2 and TRBJ1-2, with D uncertain. V lost 0 bases and J lost 0, with 6 bases in between. Looked up from germline, CDR1 is NNHNN and CDR2 is SYGAGS (reference sequence). The CDR3 has 14 amino acids. CDR3 bases read: TGTGCCAGCGGTGATGCCACACCAAACTCC. Protein: CASGDATPNS. In full, the CDR3 is CASGDATPNSDYTF.

This clone has ten or more counts. The gene symbols are mouse symbols. Read data end 4 residues before the CDR3 end; the end is taken from the germline J gene. The gene calls are TRBV17 and TRBJ2-1; possible D gene TRBD1, 6 bases. There are 14 residues in the CDR3. Trimming left V 5 bases short and J 0 bases short, with 8 bases between. The germline V gene has CDR1 MNHDT and CDR2 YYDKIL. CDR3 DNA (partial): TGTGCTAGCAGTGGGACAAATAACTATGCT. Protein: CASSGTNNYA. From start to end, the CDR3 is CASSGTNNYAEQFF. Full variable domain (rest looked up from reference TRBV17 and TRBJ2-1): DTTVKQNPRYKLARVGKPVNLICSQTMNHDTMYWYQKKPNQAPKLLLFYYDKILNREADTFEKFQSSRPNNSFCSLYIGSAGLEYSAMYLCASSGTNNYAEQFFGPGTRLTVL.

About this clone itself: Germline and genes here are mouse. The read terminates 4 residues ahead of where the CDR3 ends, so the germline J gene completes it. The chain has TRBV13-3 and TRBJ2-1; the match to TRBD1 covers 7 bases. V lost 4 bases to trimming and J lost 0 bases; unmatched junction nucleotides: 4. The length of the CDR3 is 15 residues. Germline CDR1 is NNHDY and CDR2 is SYVADS. The sequenced part of the CDR3 DNA is TGTGCCAGCAGTACCGGGACAGATAACTATGCT. As protein: CASSTGTDNYA. The CDR3 in full is CASSTGTDNYAEQFF.

This clone was seen a few times. The gene symbols are mouse symbols. The read ends 4 residues before the CDR3 terminus; that terminus is restored from the germline J gene. The gene calls are TRBV13-2 and TRBJ2-7; the match to TRBD2 covers 12 bases. Looked up from germline, CDR1 is NNHNN and CDR2 is SYGAGS (reference sequence). This CDR3 comprises 14 residues. The DNA read from the CDR3 is TGTGCCAGCGAACGACTGGGGGGGCTGGAT. Translation: CASERLGGLD. The CDR3 in full is CASERLGGLDEQYF.

This clone has more than one count but fewer than ten. Gene names refer to mouse genes. Distinct nucleotide sequences in the sample also encode this CDR3. The CDR3 DNA, read in part, is TGTGCCAGCAGCGGACAGGGAGGGAACTATGCT. It specifies CASSGQGGNYA. In full, the CDR3 is CASSGQGGNYAEQFF. The chain employs TRBV13-1 and TRBJ2-1; 8 nucleotides agree with TRBD1. The read comes to an end 4 residues before the CDR3 does, leaving the germline J gene to fill in the end. Trimming removed 5 bases from V and 1 base from J; junction bases left unmatched: 5. The germline V gene encodes CDR1 NSHNY and CDR2 SYGAGN. The CDR3 length is 15 residues.

Concerning this clone itself: The genes and germline here are from mouse. The read ends 4 residues before the CDR3 terminus; that terminus is restored from the germline J gene. Different DNA sequences within this sample yield the same CDR3. The chain is built from TRBV13-1 and TRBJ1-2; 9 bases align to TRBD1. Trimming at V came to 5 bases and at J to 0 bases, leaving 2 bases not matched to a gene. Germline CDR1 is NSHNY and CDR2 is SYGAGN. The CDR3 sequence is 14 residues long. The part of the CDR3 DNA that was read is TGTGCCAGCAGGGACAGGGGATCAAACTCC. Its translation: CASRDRGSNS. The full CDR3 protein is CASRDRGSNSDYTF.

Notes on this clone: Gene names are the mouse ones. The read is 4 residues too short to cover the CDR3 end, so that end is filled in from the germline J gene. The rearrangement joins TRBV13-3 to TRBJ2-5, with 8 bases fitting TRBD1. The CDR3 runs to 14 residues. After removal of 2 bases from V and 1 base from J, the junction contained 0 bases not matched to a gene. Germline CDR1 is NNHDY and CDR2 is SYVADS. Incomplete CDR3 DNA: TGTGCCAGCAGTGACAGGGGGCACCAAGAC. It encodes CASSDRGHQD. The full CDR3 protein reads CASSDRGHQDTQYF.

This clone was counted a few times. Mouse gene names and germline throughout. The read ends 4 residues early relative to the CDR3; the germline J gene fills the gap. Other DNA variants within this sample encode the same CDR3. V is TRBV31 and J is TRBJ2-2; 9 nucleotides align to TRBD2. Germline CDR1 is GKSSPN and CDR2 is SITVG. The CDR3 is made up of 14 amino acids. V was clipped by 5 bases and J by 2 bases; unmatched bases: 3. The sequenced CDR3 bases are TGTGCCTGGGGGCTGGGGGGGAACACCGGG. It yields the protein CAWGLGGNTG. The whole CDR3 region reads CAWGLGGNTGQLYF.

This clone was observed a few times. The gene names given are mouse names. The read terminates 4 residues ahead of where the CDR3 ends, so the germline J gene completes it. The sample holds other DNA sequences that translate to the same CDR3. The J gene is TRBJ2-1, the V gene TRBV1; either TRBD1 or TRBD2 may supply D (6 bases each). Germline CDR1 NSQYPW, CDR2 LRSPGD (reference sequence). V was shortened by 1 base and J by 2 bases, with 6 bases between the two germline ends. The CDR3 length is 14 residues. CDR3 DNA (partial): TGCACCTGCAGTGCAGGGGGGCACTATGCT. Protein: CTCSAGGHYA. The CDR3, in full, reads CTCSAGGHYAEQFF. Drawing the rest from reference TRBV1 and TRBJ2-1, the complete variable domain is VTLLEQNPRWRLVPRGQAVNLRCILKNSQYPWMSWYQQDLQKQLQWLFTLRSPGDKEVKSLPGADYLATRVTDTELRLQVANMSQGRTLYCTCSAGGHYAEQFFGPGTRLTVL.

This clone occurred a few times. Gene and germline names: mouse. The part of the CDR3 DNA that was read is TGTGCCAGCAGCCTCGGACTGATCTAT. Protein sequence: CASSLGLIY. Given in full, the CDR3 is CASSLGLIYEQYF. V and J are TRBV13-3 and TRBJ2-7; D might be TRBD2 (6 bases). Sequencing ends 4 residues short of the CDR3 end; the germline J gene provides the rest. The CDR3 spans 13 residues. Germline values: CDR1 NNHDY, CDR2 SYVADS. V was trimmed by 5 bases and J by 3 bases, leaving 12 bases between them.

This clone has a handful of counts. Genes and germline come from the mouse. The read falls 4 residues short of the CDR3 end, and the missing part is taken from the germline J gene. The rearrangement links TRBV29 to TRBJ1-2; TRBD1 matches 8 bases. The CDR3 extends over 14 amino acids. Germline loops: CDR1 MSHET, CDR2 SYDVDS. The V segment lost 3 bases and the J segment 2 bases; nucleotides outside the gene matches: 2. The covered CDR3 bases are TGTGCTAGCAGTTTCGCAGGGGGCAACTCC. Amino acids: CASSFAGGNS. The full CDR3 sequence reads CASSFAGGNSDYTF.

This clone was seen more than once but under ten times. The germline and genes are mouse ones. The CDR3 end is not reached by the read, which stops 4 residues before it; the germline J gene fills it in. The chain links TRBV13-2 to TRBJ1-1; the match to TRBD1 covers 9 bases. CDR1 and CDR2 (germline): NNHNN, SYGAGS (reference sequence). The CDR3 covers 14 residues. Unmatched junction bases numbered 2, after V lost 5 bases and J lost 0 bases. CDR3 DNA (partial): TGTGCCAGCGGGGGACAGGGAAAGAACACA. Protein: CASGGQGKNT. The CDR3 in full is CASGGQGKNTEVFF.

This clone occurred a few times. Germline and genes: mouse. The observed sequence ends 4 residues before the CDR3 terminus, with the missing tail filled in from the germline J gene. J is TRBJ2-1 and V is TRBV1, with a tentative D call TRBD1 (6 bases). V lost 3 bases and J lost 5, with 11 bases in between. The CDR3 contains 14 residues. Germline CDR1 reads NSQYPW; CDR2 reads LRSPGD (reference sequence). The CDR3 region is CTCSARGGDAEQFF. The sequenced part of the CDR3 DNA is TGCACCTGCAGTGCCAGGGGTGGGGATGCT.

Comment on this clone: The genes and germline here are from mouse. The sequence runs out 4 residues before the end of the CDR3; the remainder is reconstructed from the germline J gene. V usage is TRBV1 and J usage is TRBJ1-2; D gene unclear. Germline V gene data show CDR1 as NSQYPW and CDR2 as LRSPGD (reference sequence). Trimming stripped 0 bases from V and 4 bases from J, with 6 bases between. This CDR3 comprises 13 residues. The CDR3: CTCSAEPLSDYTF. The CDR3 bases that were read are TGCACCTGCAGTGCAGAACCACTCTCC.

Details on this clone: These gene names are mouse names. The read finishes 4 residues shy of the CDR3 end, and the germline J gene is used to complete it. The same CDR3 arises from other DNA sequences in this sample as well. The V call is TRBV13-1, the J call TRBJ2-1; 10 bases agree with TRBD2. Germline values: CDR1 NSHNY, CDR2 SYGAGN. The CDR3 totals 15 residues. J was trimmed by 2 bases and V by 2 bases; bases with no gene match: 1. The covered CDR3 bases are TGTGCCAGCAGTGACACTGGGGGGGACTATGCT. Protein product: CASSDTGGDYA. In full, the CDR3 is CASSDTGGDYAEQFF.

Of note for this clone: Gene names denote mouse genes. The read ends 4 residues early relative to the CDR3; the germline J gene fills the gap. The identical CDR3 is also encoded by other nucleotide sequences in the sample. V is TRBV13-3 and J is TRBJ1-1; maybe TRBD1 (6 bases). Germline CDR1 NNHDY, CDR2 SYVADS. V was cut by 1 base and J by 3 bases, with 10 bases left in between. This CDR3 region has 14 residues. Partial CDR3 DNA: TGTGCCAGCAGTGATCAGGGGCGCGACACA. Translated, it gives CASSDQGRDT. The CDR3 reads in full as CASSDQGRDTEVFF.

As regards this clone: Genes here carry mouse names. Coverage ceases 4 residues before the CDR3 finishes, and the germline J gene fills in the end. The rearrangement links TRBV13-3 to TRBJ1-2; no reliable D call. This CDR3 region has 11 residues. Trimming stripped 5 bases from V and 3 bases from J, with 5 bases between. Germline CDR1 NNHDY, CDR2 SYVADS. Here the CDR3 reads CASRQYSDYTF. The DNA read from the CDR3 is TGTGCCAGCAGACAATACTCC.

This clone was picked up a small number of times. Each gene name is a mouse one. Coverage ceases 4 residues before the CDR3 finishes, and the germline J gene fills in the end. The same CDR3 is also encoded by other DNA sequences in this sample. The genes are TRBV14 and TRBJ2-7; no reliable D call. This CDR3 has 12 residues. Germline V CDR1 and CDR2: SGHDT, FRDEAV. CDR3 protein: CASSLDKYEQYF. CDR3 bases read: TGTGCCAGCAGCCTCGACAAATAT.

This clone came up a few times. The gene symbols are mouse symbols. The DNA ends 4 residues before the CDR3 does, and the rest of the CDR3 is filled in from the germline J gene. The chain links TRBV13-2 to TRBJ2-2; 7 bases fit TRBD2. Germline assignment: CDR1 NNHNN and CDR2 SYGAGS (reference sequence). J was trimmed by 0 bases and V by 2 bases; bases with no gene match: 1. The CDR3 spans 15 residues. The CDR3 loop reads CASGDGLANTGQLYF. The DNA read from the CDR3 is TGTGCCAGCGGTGACGGACTGGCAAACACCGGG.